This T cell receptor beta chain emerged from a study of cytomegalovirus exposure and HLA in healthy donors. Study-wide findings and caveats: Prior analysis indicated that the majority of TCR beta V segments exhibited productivity approximately 87% or approximately 30% of the time. In a later analysis, an Asian-associated ancestry cluster reportedly showed fewer N-insertions than the roughly 710-donor mean.

Comments on this clone: The antigen is not known.

Trimming removed 5 bases from V and 5 bases from J, with 12 bases in between. Germline CDR1 is SGHAT and CDR2 is FQDESV (reference sequence). CDR3 size: 14 residues. Use of 60 Vbeta and 13 Jbeta primers characterized the PCR. Here immunoSEQ multiplex PCR was the method, and the copy in TCRdb shows in-frame clones only, minus some. The sample records roughly 120,000 clones, over 60% being singletons. V and J are TRBV11-1 and TRBJ2-2; a weak D match, TRBD2 (6 bases). This clonotype originated in a woman aged 40-49 years in good health and CMV-seropositive. Sequencing used PBMCs. CDR3: CASSLRELTGELFF. CDR3 bases: TGTGCCAGCAGCCTTCGGGAGCTGACCGGGGAGCTGTTTTTT. The variable domain in full, completed from reference TRBV11-1 and TRBJ2-2, reads EAEVAQSPRYKITEKSQAVAFWCDPISGHATLYWYRQILGQGPELLVQFQDESVVDDSQLPKDRFSAERLKGVDSTLKIQPAELGDSAMYLCASSLRELTGELFFGEGSRLTVL.